The entry below gives a single T cell receptor beta chain sequence along with its context. Antigen: not known. Given a much more abundant clone one base away, this may be a read error. V was clipped by 5 bases and J by 4 bases; unmatched bases: 9. The V gene's germline CDR1 is SQVTM and CDR2 ANQGSEA. This CDR3 is 15 amino acids long. The library came from three nested PCR rounds adapted from ARM-PCR protocols. MiXCR, applied by TCRdb to the multiplex PCR reads, yields one record per CDR3 protein. This sample has about 110,000 distinct CDR3 sequences, with roughly 77% found just once. The sample comes from a study of tumor and adjacent non-tumor tissue in lung cancer. General observations from the study: Top 100 clones took a larger repertoire share in normal lung.

RNA was extracted from bulk tissue without any cell sorting. The sample comprised lung tumor tissue. The receptor's source is an older woman with non-small cell lung cancer. The chain combines TRBV29-1 with TRBJ2-3, with 10 nucleotides matching TRBD1. The CDR3 loop is CSVHRMTGGADTQYF. The CDR3 bases are TGCAGCGTTCATCGGATGACAGGGGGCGCAGATACGCAGTATTTT.